This T cell receptor (beta chain) emerged from a study of T cell responses to AZD1222 COVID-19 vaccine. The study, taken as a whole, reports: The reported proportion of spike-specific TCRs targeting unmutated variant regions was nearly half. Repertoire samples came only from after the peak T cell response. A mostly white British donor set with more females was recruited, and clonal diversity was possibly underestimated.

This clone has only a few counts. Its antigen is currently unknown. TCRdb's table, derived via immunoSEQ multiplex PCR, lists solely in-frame clones and lacks some. The table has under 80,000 clones, around 79% seen once. Trimming removed 5 bases from V and 3 bases from J, with 16 bases in between. The CDR3 has 15 amino acids. Germline lookup yields CDR1 MNHEY and CDR2 SMNVEV (reference sequence). This clonotype was obtained from an adult in good health. The sequencing here drew on peripheral blood, taken on day 0 of MenACWY control vaccination. The rearrangement links TRBV27 to TRBJ1-2; tentative D call: TRBD1 (5 bases). The DNA of the CDR3 is TGTGCCAGCAGTCGAGGGGTGACAGACCACTATGGCTACACCTTC. Translation: CASSRGVTDHYGYTF.